This T cell receptor (beta chain) was captured by sequencing in a study of blood T cells in healthy people across ages. A second about 7 to 12 cycle PCR used barcoded and J-beta primers. Every cDNA molecule bore a tag from a template-switch adaptor containing 12 random nucleotides. TCRdb reprocessed the 5' RACE reads via MiXCR and lists one record per CDR3 protein. This table holds some 900,000 distinct CDR3 sequences, about 48% found once. Concerning this clonotype: Its specificity is unknown.

General observations from the study: Age showed a roughly linear inverse relationship with TCR beta diversity per million T cells. From one million sequenced T cells, diversity estimates were lower bounds.

CDR1 is MGHRA, CDR2 YSYEKL, per germline. The CDR3 is made up of 15 amino acids. The V gene lost 0 bases and the J gene lost 3 bases, with 11 bases spanning the gap. The clonotype originates from a man aged 30 to 45 in good health. V and J are TRBV4-1 and TRBJ1-2; maybe TRBD1 (6 bases). Input material: blood. For the CDR3, the DNA is TGCGCCAGCAGCCAAGAGAGGGGGTCCCACTATGGCTACACCTTC. It yields the protein CASSQERGSHYGYTF.